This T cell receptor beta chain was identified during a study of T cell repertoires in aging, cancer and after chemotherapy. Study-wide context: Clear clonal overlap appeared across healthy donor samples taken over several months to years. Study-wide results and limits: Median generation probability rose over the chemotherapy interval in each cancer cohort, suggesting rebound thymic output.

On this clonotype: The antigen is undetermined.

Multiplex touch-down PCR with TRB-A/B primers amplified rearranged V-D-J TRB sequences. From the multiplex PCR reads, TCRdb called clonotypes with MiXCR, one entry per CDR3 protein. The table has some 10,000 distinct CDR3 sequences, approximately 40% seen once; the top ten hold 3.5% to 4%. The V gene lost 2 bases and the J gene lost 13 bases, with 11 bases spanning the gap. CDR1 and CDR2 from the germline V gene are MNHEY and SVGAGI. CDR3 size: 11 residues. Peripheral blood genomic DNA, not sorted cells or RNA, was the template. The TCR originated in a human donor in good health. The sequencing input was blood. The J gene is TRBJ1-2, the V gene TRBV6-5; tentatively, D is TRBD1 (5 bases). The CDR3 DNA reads TGTGCCAGCAGTTACAGGGGCAGGTGCACCTTC. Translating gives CASSYRGRCTF.